Shown below are 21 T cell receptor beta chains from a single sample sequenced in a study of blood T cells in healthy people across ages (dated by TCRdb to 2013 to 2016). Library creation used 5' RACE. The second PCR ran for about 7 to 11 cycles and used a J-beta primer mix along with a sample-barcoded 5' primer. The public reads were quality trimmed at Q25 with fastp and then assembled into clones with MiXCR by TCRdb, keeping productive beta chains. Every distinct CDR3 protein forms one entry, paired with its most common genes and DNA. The table for this sample lists some 1,800,000 distinct CDR3 sequences; 30% to 40% of them were counted only once. The ten largest make up more than 20% of the sample. What was sequenced was blood. The receptors were gathered from a human donor in good health.

Only a few counts were recorded for this clonotype. The chain couples TRBV20-1 to TRBJ2-2; no firm D call. CDR3 length: 13 amino acids. V lost 2 bases, J lost 4 bases, and 8 bases lay in between. Germline V CDR1 and CDR2: DFQATT, SNEGSKA (reference sequence). This chain's CDR3 is CSARFPRTGELFF. The CDR3 DNA is TGCAGTGCTAGATTTCCCCGCACCGGGGAGCTGTTTTTT.

The gene calls are TRBV4-2 and TRBJ1-6, with TRBD1 as a possible D gene (5 bases). Trimming cost V 1 base and J 8 bases, with 18 bases left between them. CDR3 length: 17 amino acids. CDR1 and CDR2 (germline): LGHNA, YNFKEQ. In nucleotides, the CDR3 is TGTGCCAGCAGCCAAGTGTTTCCACCGGGGACGGATTCACCCCTCCACTTT. Its protein is CASSQVFPPGTDSPLHF.

Comment on this clonotype: A read error is possible here, since a much larger clone lies one base away. The chain joins TRBV7-3 to TRBJ2-6; 9 bases map to TRBD2. The CDR3 totals 14 residues. The germline V gene has CDR1 SGHTA and CDR2 FQGTGA. Here the CDR3 DNA reads TGTGTCAGCAGCTACCTAGCGGGGACCAACGTCCTGACTTTC. Its protein is CVSSYLAGTNVLTF.

The rearrangement uses TRBV12-3 or TRBV12-4 and TRBJ1-5; the D is unclear. The CDR3 is 16 amino acids. V lost 5 bases to trimming and J lost 0 bases, with 14 bases between them. The CDR3 spells CASSPRGVYSNQPQHF. The CDR3 DNA reads as TGTGCCAGCAGTCCTCGGGGAGTCTATAGCAATCAGCCCCAGCATTTT.

This clonotype was seen only a few times. CDR3 sequence: CASSGPGTGFHEQYF. CDR3 nucleotides: TGTGCCAGCAGCGGCCCCGGGACAGGGTTCCACGAGCAGTACTTC. The chain links TRBV7-2 to TRBJ2-5, with 9 bases that match TRBD1. The J call may be faulty, since TRBJ2-7 better matches the DNA end. Germline V lookup: CDR1 SGHTA, CDR2 FQGNSA. There are 15 residues in the CDR3.

The genes are TRBV18 and TRBJ2-4, with D perhaps given as TRBD1 or TRBD2 (5 bases each). This CDR3 is 17 amino acids long. Per germline, CDR1 KGHSH and CDR2 LQKENI. The V gene lost 2 bases and the J gene lost 0 bases, with 14 bases spanning the gap. The CDR3 nucleotides are TGTGCCAGCTCACCATCAGAGGGGTGGCTAGCCAAAAACATTCAGTACTTC. Translation gives CASSPSEGWLAKNIQYF.

The chain joins TRBV6-2 or TRBV6-3 to TRBJ1-4; D unresolved. The length of the CDR3 is 14 residues. Per the germline V gene, CDR1 is MNHEY and CDR2 is SVGEGT. The ends were cut back, 7 bases at V and 1 base at J, with 10 bases in the middle. CDR3 sequence (DNA): TGTGCCAGCACCAAGGACGGAACTAATGAAAAACTGTTTTTT. Its protein product is CASTKDGTNEKLFF.

Only a few counts were recorded for this clonotype. This chain uses TRBV20-1 with TRBJ2-7; the match to TRBD2 covers 14 bases. Germline V gene lookup returns CDR1 DFQATT and CDR2 SNEGSKA (reference sequence). Trimming cost V 5 bases and J 5 bases; bases outside gene matches: 8. CDR3 size: 15 residues. CDR3 coding DNA: TGCAGTGCTTACAGACTAGCGGGGGGGCAGGACGAGCAGTACTTC. Translation: CSAYRLAGGQDEQYF.

This clonotype was detected only a few times. V usage is TRBV6-2 or TRBV6-3 and J usage is TRBJ1-5; 9 bases align to TRBD1. CDR1 is MNHEY, CDR2 SVGEGT, per germline. V gave up 7 bases and J gave up 1 base; unmatched junction bases: 14. The CDR3 contains 18 residues. CDR3 bases: TGTGCCAGCAACCCGCACAGGGGGCGCCTCGGAAGCAATCAGCCCCAGCATTTT. It encodes CASNPHRGRLGSNQPQHF.

This clonotype was recorded only once. V and J are TRBV18 and TRBJ1-1; perhaps TRBD1 as D (6 bases). V was pared by 5 bases and J by 1 base, with 14 bases between. The germline gives CDR1 KGHSH, CDR2 LQKENI. The CDR3 runs to 15 residues. The CDR3 DNA reads as TGTGCCAGCTCAGATCCGGGGGCCGGGAACACTGAAGCTTTCTTT. Translating gives CASSDPGAGNTEAFF.

This clonotype was seen more than once but under ten times. The chain employs TRBV25-1 and TRBJ2-5; D not certain. V dropped 4 bases and J dropped 7 bases, with 19 bases sitting between them. CDR1 and CDR2 from the germline V gene are MGHDK and SYGVNS. CDR3 length equals 15 residues. The DNA of the CDR3 is TGTGCCAGCAGTGGGAACATGTTACGGGTCGGGACCCAGTACTTC. Translated: CASSGNMLRVGTQYF.

This CDR3 reads CSARLGIYEQYF. The CDR3 bases are TGCAGTGCTAGGCTCGGAATCTACGAGCAGTACTTC. The gene calls are TRBV20-1 and TRBJ2-7; D not resolved. Germline V gene sequence: CDR1 DFQATT, CDR2 SNEGSKA (reference sequence). Trimming cost V 3 bases and J 3 bases, with 9 bases left between them. The CDR3 spans 12 residues.

This clonotype was seen only a few times. The V and J genes are TRBV5-6 and TRBJ2-1; unclear D gene. Trimming shortened V by 0 bases and J by 3 bases, and 13 bases separated the two germline ends. The germline V gene has CDR1 SGHDT and CDR2 YYEEEE. This CDR3 is built from 16 residues. The CDR3: CASSLVVFRNYNEQFF. CDR3 sequence (DNA): TGTGCCAGCAGCTTGGTCGTTTTTAGGAACTACAATGAGCAGTTCTTC.

This clonotype was detected a few times. This chain uses TRBV20-1 with TRBJ1-2; D may be TRBD1 (6 bases). Trimming took off 3 bases at V and 7 bases at J, with 12 bases between the two ends. CDR3 length: 12 amino acids. From germline, CDR1 is DFQATT and CDR2 SNEGSKA (reference sequence). CDR3 in DNA: TGCAGTGCTAGTAGGCAGGGGTTTGGCTACACCTTC. The encoded protein is CSASRQGFGYTF.

This clonotype was seen only a few times. The chain employs TRBV20-1 and TRBJ1-2; D ambiguous. The V gene's germline CDR1 is DFQATT and CDR2 SNEGSKA (reference sequence). V was trimmed by 0 bases and J by 3 bases, leaving 11 bases between them. This CDR3 is built from 14 residues. CDR3 loop: CSARESGRDYGYTF. The CDR3 nucleotides are TGCAGTGCTAGAGAATCAGGTCGGGACTATGGCTACACCTTC.

The rearrangement joins TRBV29-1 to TRBJ1-5; 8 positions match TRBD1. J gave up 5 bases and V 3 bases, and 3 bases lay outside the gene matches. The germline V gene has CDR1 SQVTM and CDR2 ANQGSEA. This CDR3 is 13 amino acids long. The CDR3 bases are TGCAGCGTTGATGCAGGGGGCGATCAGCCCCAGCATTTT. It codes for CSVDAGGDQPQHF.

This clonotype was counted between two and nine times. V is TRBV28 and J is TRBJ2-4; D is possibly TRBD2 (5 bases). Per germline, CDR1 MDHEN and CDR2 SYDVKM. The CDR3 consists of 10 residues. Deletions cut 3 bases from V and 13 bases from J, with 7 bases between. The CDR3 here is CASSFGEQYF. CDR3 nucleotides: TGTGCCAGCAGTTTTGGGGAGCAGTACTTC. Together with reference TRBV28 and TRBJ2-4, the CDR3 gives the full variable domain: DVKVTQSSRYLVKRTGEKVFLECVQDMDHENMFWYRQDPGLGLRLIYFSYDVKMKEKGDIPEGYSVSREKKERFSLILESASTNQTSMYLCASSFGEQYFGAGTRLSVL.

As regards this clonotype: One end of the junction fails to match germline, which may point to a read error. The genes are TRBV20-1 and TRBJ1-1, with unresolved D. Germline V CDR1 and CDR2: DFQATT, SNEGSKA (reference sequence). This CDR3 spans 11 amino acids. The CDR3 DNA is TGCAGGGCTAGCGAGAGCCCCGAAGCTTTCTTT. As protein: CRASESPEAFF.

This clonotype occurred many times. The DNA for the CDR3 is TGTGCCAGCAGTCTAAGGACAGGATATGGCTACACCTTC. It yields the protein CASSLRTGYGYTF. The V gene is TRBV12-3 or TRBV12-4, the J gene TRBJ1-2, with 7 bases lining up with TRBD1. The CDR3 sequence is 13 residues long. Trimming cost V 5 bases and J 5 bases; bases outside gene matches: 5.

The chain combines TRBV7-9 with TRBJ1-2, with 8 bases fitting TRBD1. Germline CDR1 SEHNR, CDR2 FQNEAQ (reference sequence). The J segment lost 3 bases and the V segment lost 1 base, leaving 7 bases of the junction unmatched. The CDR3 sequence is 16 residues long. In nucleotides, the CDR3 is TGTGCCAGCAGCTTAGGAGGACAGGGTGTTGACTATGGCTACACCTTC. Its protein is CASSLGGQGVDYGYTF.

The chain uses TRBV7-2 and TRBJ2-1, with TRBD2 matching 11 bases. CDR3 size: 15 residues. The germline V gene encodes CDR1 SGHTA and CDR2 FQGNSA. Trimming cost V 5 bases and J 6 bases; bases outside gene matches: 6. The CDR3 coding sequence is TGTGCCAGCAGCCGAACTAGCGGGGGATTCAATGAGCAGTTCTTC. Encoded protein: CASSRTSGGFNEQFF.